Presented here are 27 T cell receptor beta chains from one specimen sequenced in a study of tumor and adjacent non-tumor tissue in lung cancer. This sample's RNA came from whole unsorted tissue. More than 3 cm separated this lung sample from the edge of the tumor. Three rounds of nested PCR, following a modified ARM-PCR protocol, produced the TCRbeta library. TCRdb recomputed calls from the multiplex PCR reads with MiXCR, one row per CDR3 protein. The table records tens of thousands of distinct CDR3 sequences, approximately 59% of them present only once. Sequencing was carried out using distant non-tumor lung tissue. Receptor source: a woman between 40 and 50 years old with non-small cell lung cancer.

In this sample, this clonotype turned up many times. This chain links TRBV6-6 with TRBJ1-1; D not certain. This CDR3 has 12 residues. The V end was cut by 7 bases, the J end by 1 base, with 7 bases between. Germline V gene data show CDR1 as MNHNY and CDR2 as SVGAGI (reference sequence). In DNA, the CDR3 is TGTGCCAGCACGATGGGGAACACTGAAGCTTTCTTT. This gives the protein CASTMGNTEAFF.

As to this clonotype: At one end the junction does not follow the germline gene, possibly because of a read error. The chain is built from TRBV6-1 and TRBJ2-7, with D uncertain. Germline V gene sequence: CDR1 MNHNS, CDR2 SASEGT. The CDR3 totals 15 residues. CDR3 loop: CASSEETSSWDEQYF. CDR3 nucleotides: TGTGCTAGCAGTGAAGAAACAAGTAGTTGGGACGAGCAGTACTTC.

Comment on this clonotype: Here the CDR3 omits its conserved ending phenylalanine or tryptophan, so a read error is the likely source. The chain uses TRBV12-3 or TRBV12-4 and TRBJ2-1; TRBD2 matches 7 bases. The CDR3 is made up of 15 amino acids. CDR3 DNA sequence: TGTACCAGCAGAAAACTAGCGAACTCCTACAATGAGCAGTTCTCC. Its translation: CTSRKLANSYNEQFS.

V is TRBV7-9 and J is TRBJ2-5, with a weak D call TRBD1 (5 bases). The germline gives CDR1 SEHNR, CDR2 FQNEAQ (reference sequence). The CDR3 runs 13 residues. The V end lost 6 bases, the J end lost 5 bases, and 13 bases lay between the germline ends. Here the CDR3 DNA reads TGTGCCAGCAGGTTAAATTCAGGGGAGACCCAGTACTTC. Amino acid sequence: CASRLNSGETQYF.

Concerning this clonotype itself: An end of the junction does not agree with germline; a read error may underlie this. The rearrangement uses TRBV11-2 and TRBJ1-5; 9 nucleotides match TRBD1. The CDR3 runs 19 residues. Looked up from germline, CDR1 is SGHAT and CDR2 is FQNNGV. The CDR3 coding sequence is TGTGCTAGCAGCCTGCGGGACAGGGACAATCTATATAGCAATCAACTCCAGCATTTT. Protein sequence: CASSLRDRDNLYSNQLQHF.

This clonotype occurred once. One end of the junction is discordant with germline, which a read error may explain. The V gene is TRBV5-4, the J gene TRBJ1-1, with D tentatively TRBD1 (5 bases). Germline CDR1 is SGHNT and CDR2 is YYREEE (reference sequence). The CDR3 runs 14 residues. In DNA form, the CDR3 reads TGTGCCAGCAGCTCCATCTATCCGGACACTGAAGTTTCCTTT. Amino acid sequence: CASSSIYPDTEVSF.

This clonotype was seen more than once but under ten times. The chain combines TRBV2 with TRBJ2-3, with 9 bases lining up with TRBD1. Germline CDR1 and CDR2: SNHLY and FYNNEI. This CDR3 contains 17 residues. With 5 bases clipped from V and 1 base from J, the junction kept 10 bases outside the gene matches. CDR3 bases: TGTGCCAGCAGTCATTCGACCAGGGACAGGGGCACAGATACGCAGTATTTT. Translating it yields CASSHSTRDRGTDTQYF.

This rearrangement joins TRBV5-1 to TRBJ2-3, with 10 nucleotides matching TRBD2. CDR3 length: 16 residues. The trim removed 4 bases at V and 1 base at J, leaving 6 bases unmatched. In germline, CDR1 is SGHRS, CDR2 YFSETQ. This chain's CDR3 is CASSVTGTSGTDTQYF. CDR3 nucleotides: TGCGCCAGCAGCGTGACTGGGACTAGCGGCACAGATACGCAGTATTTT.

On this clonotype itself: A junction end diverges from the germline sequence, so it may reflect a read error. This chain connects TRBV11-2 to TRBJ2-1, with 12 bases fitting TRBD2. Germline loops: CDR1 SGHAT, CDR2 FQNNGV. This CDR3 has 12 residues. CDR3 residues: CANSLEGTSGLF. Here the CDR3 DNA reads TGTGCCAACAGCCTAGAGGGGACTAGCGGGCTCTTC.

On this clonotype: The CDR3 does not close with the conserved phenylalanine or tryptophan, likely indicating a read error. The rearrangement uses TRBV29-1 and TRBJ2-7; the match to TRBD1 covers 9 bases. The germline V gene encodes CDR1 SQVTM and CDR2 ANQGSEA. The CDR3 is 13 amino acids. The CDR3 reads CCVSTGQGYEQYS. The CDR3 DNA reads as TGCTGTGTATCAACGGGACAGGGTTACGAGCAGTACTCC.

This clonotype was observed at least ten times. CDR3: CSVVGGQGGEQFF. The CDR3 DNA follows: TGCAGCGTTGTGGGGGGACAGGGTGGTGAGCAGTTCTTC. The chain has TRBV29-1 and TRBJ2-1; TRBD1 matches at 9 bases. J lost 9 bases, V lost 4 bases, and 7 bases had no gene match. The germline V gene encodes CDR1 SQVTM and CDR2 ANQGSEA. The CDR3 spans 13 residues.

V usage is TRBV7-2 and J usage is TRBJ2-5; D is possibly TRBD1 or TRBD2 (5 bases each). Germline lookup yields CDR1 SGHTA and CDR2 FQGNSA. This CDR3 spans 14 amino acids. Trimming removed 5 bases at V and 5 bases at J, with 15 bases between. CDR3 region: CASSTGHGRETQYF. For the CDR3, the DNA is TGTGCCAGCAGCACGGGGCATGGGCGGGAGACCCAGTACTTC.

This clonotype came up a few times. This chain links TRBV7-8 with TRBJ2-7, with TRBD1 as a possible D gene (5 bases). The CDR3 loop spans 18 amino acids. The ends were cut back, 5 bases at V and 0 bases at J, with 23 bases in the middle. CDR1 and CDR2 from the germline V gene are SGHVS and FQNEAQ. CDR3 sequence reads: CASSPRQRNPPLSYEQYF. The DNA of the CDR3 is TGTGCCAGCAGCCCGCGACAGCGAAACCCGCCGCTCTCCTACGAGCAGTACTTC.

About this clonotype itself: No conserved phenylalanine or tryptophan is present at the end of the CDR3, so a read error is the likely explanation. V gene TRBV7-9 combines with J gene TRBJ2-5, with D maybe TRBD1 (6 bases). The germline V and J ends were trimmed by 3 bases and 7 bases, with 12 bases remaining between them. Germline values: CDR1 SEHNR, CDR2 FQNEAQ (reference sequence). The CDR3 sequence is 13 residues long. CDR3 sequence: CASSLNRETTQYI. CDR3 in DNA: TGTGCCAGCAGCTTGAACAGGGAGACGACCCAGTACATC.

As regards this clonotype: This may come from a read error, since a much larger clone is one base off. The rearrangement joins TRBV28 to TRBJ2-3; 7 positions match TRBD2. The CDR3 consists of 15 residues. In germline, CDR1 is MDHEN, CDR2 SYDVKM. For the CDR3, the DNA is TGTGCCAGCAGTTTGGCTAGCGGAAGCATAGATACGCAGTATTTT. It translates to CASSLASGSIDTQYF.

To note about this clonotype: Mismatch with germline at one junction end may stem from a read error. This chain joins TRBV4-2 and TRBJ2-4; either TRBD1 or TRBD2 may fit D (6 bases each). The CDR3 is 18 residues long. In germline, CDR1 is LGHNA, CDR2 YNFKEQ. CDR3 protein: CASSPSWTDSGVKNIRYF. The DNA of the CDR3 is TGTGCCAGCAGCCCGTCATGGACAGATAGCGGAGTCAAAAACATTCGGTACTTC.

This clonotype was found a few times. A much more abundant neighbour one base away suggests this may be a read error. This chain uses TRBV20-1 with TRBJ2-1, with unresolved D. Germline values: CDR1 DFQATT, CDR2 SNEGSKA (reference sequence). The CDR3 is 10 residues long. Between the trimmed V and J ends, which lost 6 bases and 9 bases, there was a span of 9 bases. The CDR3 sequence is CSADTTEQFF. The CDR3 coding sequence is TGCAGTGCCGATACAACTGAGCAGTTCTTC.

This clonotype has only a few counts. This could be a read error, since a much larger clone is one nucleotide away. V gene TRBV6-2 or TRBV6-3 combines with J gene TRBJ1-1; tentative D call: TRBD1 (5 bases). V gave up 6 bases and J gave up 4 bases, with 21 bases separating them. The CDR3 has 16 amino acids. The germline V gene has CDR1 MNHEY and CDR2 SVGEGT. In DNA form, the CDR3 reads TGTGCCAGCAGCTCCGTCTGCACAGGTCCGACCACTGAAGCTTTCTTT. This encodes CASSSVCTGPTTEAFF.

Only one count was recorded for this clonotype. One end of the junction varies from germline; a read error may be responsible. The rearrangement links TRBV11-2 to TRBJ2-5; D not resolved. Germline V gene lookup returns CDR1 SGHAT and CDR2 FQNNGV. The CDR3 is 11 amino acids. CDR3 nucleotides: TGTGTCAGCGACCAGCAAGAGACACAGTACTTC. It specifies CVSDQQETQYF.

To note about this clonotype: A junction boundary mismatches the germline segment, possibly from a read error. V and J are TRBV11-2 and TRBJ2-7; TRBD1 agrees at 8 bases. CDR1 is SGHAT and CDR2 is FQNNGV in the germline V gene. There are 13 residues in the CDR3. This CDR3 is CAGSARDRGQVLF. The CDR3 DNA follows: TGTGCTGGCAGCGCCCGGGATAGGGGACAGGTGCTTTTC.

In the case of this clonotype: A much larger clone lies a single base off, so this may be a read error. The chain employs TRBV29-1 and TRBJ2-7, with D unresolved. V dropped 7 bases and J dropped 0 bases, with 13 bases sitting between them. This CDR3 has 13 amino acids. From germline, CDR1 is SQVTM and CDR2 ANQGSEA. CDR3 amino acids: CSAEAPPSYEQYF. The CDR3 bases are TGCAGCGCTGAGGCTCCCCCCTCCTACGAGCAGTACTTC.

To note about this clonotype: At one boundary the junction diverges from the germline segment, which might be a read error. The chain carries TRBV12-3 or TRBV12-4 and TRBJ2-5, with 13 bases matching TRBD2. The CDR3 runs to 15 residues. CDR3 in DNA: TGTGCCAGCAGGACCGGGACTAGCGGGGTGGAGACCCAATACTTC. Protein product: CASRTGTSGVETQYF.

The chain has TRBV11-2 and TRBJ1-2; D may be TRBD1 (5 bases). The CDR3 contains 13 residues. Germline values: CDR1 SGHAT, CDR2 FQNNGV. Trimming pared 8 bases from V and 10 bases from J, leaving 20 bases between. The CDR3 loop reads CASGPRGPNDYTF. DNA for the CDR3: TGTGCCAGCGGCCCCCGGGGCCCCAATGACTACACCTTC.

Turning to this clonotype: The CDR3 does not end in the conserved phenylalanine or tryptophan, so this is likely a read error. The DNA is omitted, as the CDR3 cannot be located on it reliably, and the CDR3 follows TCRdb's listing. Here the CDR3 reads CASSARQFSRWEEYL. V gene TRBV6-1 combines with J gene TRBJ2-7; no DNA check was done on the table's D call, TRBD2. The CDR3 numbers 15 amino acids, ends counted. CDR1 and CDR2 from the germline V gene are MNHNS and SASEGT.

Note on this clonotype: A much bigger clone sits one base away, suggesting this may be a read error. The rearrangement joins TRBV5-1 to TRBJ2-3, with D hard to call. CDR1 and CDR2 from the germline V gene are SGHRS and YFSETQ. Trimming shortened V by 0 bases and J by 6 bases, and 14 bases separated the two germline ends. The CDR3 has 15 amino acids. The DNA of the CDR3 is TGCGCCAGCAGCTTGGTTGGTAACACACGGGATACGCAGTATTTT. Its translation: CASSLVGNTRDTQYF.

This clonotype was found many times. The chain uses TRBV6-5 and TRBJ1-2, with a tentative D call TRBD1 (5 bases). V shed 5 bases and J shed 3 bases, with 10 bases lying between them. The CDR3 is 13 residues long. Germline V gene sequence: CDR1 MNHEY, CDR2 SVGAGI. As DNA, the CDR3 is TGTGCCAGCAGTCAAGGGGCGGACTATGGCTACACCTTC. Translation: CASSQGADYGYTF.

Worth noting for this clonotype: The conserved phenylalanine or tryptophan is not found at the CDR3 terminus, so this likely reflects a read error. V gene TRBV11-1 combines with J gene TRBJ2-6; D not resolved. The length of the CDR3 is 15 residues. Per the germline V gene, CDR1 is SGHAT and CDR2 is FQDESV (reference sequence). Here the CDR3 reads CAISLGSVKVNVLTL. The DNA of the CDR3 is TGTGCCATCAGCCTAGGGTCTGTTAAGGTCAACGTCCTGACTCTC.